The 20 T cell receptor beta chains below come from one sample, sequenced in a study of blood T cell repertoires in COVID-19. The data were produced by immunoSEQ multiplex PCR, yet TCRdb's version contains in-frame clones alone and is incomplete. Altogether 120,000 or so clones are present, around 80% being singletons, with the ten largest covering less than 2%. Sequencing was done on a sample of peripheral blood. The receptors shown here come from a man aged 70 or older with acute or convalescent COVID-19.

The chain recombines TRBV2 with TRBJ2-4, with 8 bases lining up with TRBD2. The CDR3 length is 13 residues. The J segment lost 8 bases and the V segment lost 2 bases, leaving 2 bases of the junction unmatched. CDR1 is SNHLY and CDR2 is FYNNEI in the germline V gene. Here the CDR3 reads CASSETSGYIQYF. The CDR3 coding sequence is TGTGCCAGCAGTGAAACTAGCGGCTACATTCAGTACTTC.

The rearrangement links TRBV9 to TRBJ2-2; 8 nucleotides align to TRBD2. The CDR3 consists of 13 residues. Germline-derived CDR1 and CDR2 are SGDLS and YYNGEE. The V and J ends lost 4 bases and 8 bases, in that order; junction bases with no gene match: 4. This chain's CDR3 is CASSPSSGGELFF. CDR3 in DNA: TGTGCCAGCAGCCCGTCTAGCGGGGGGGAGCTGTTTTTT.

The table lists this clone with a count of one. The V and J genes are TRBV6-5 and TRBJ1-6; 7 nucleotides agree with TRBD1. Germline-derived CDR1 and CDR2 are MNHEY and SVGAGI. The CDR3 consists of 15 residues. V gave up 7 bases and J gave up 4 bases; unmatched junction bases: 7. The CDR3 nucleotides read TGTGCCAGCAAAATTGGACAGGCATATAATTCACCCCTCCACTTT. This gives the protein CASKIGQAYNSPLHF.

The J gene is TRBJ2-1, the V gene TRBV2; a possible D gene is TRBD2 (6 bases). CDR3 length equals 13 residues. CDR1 SNHLY and CDR2 FYNNEI come from the germline V gene. The germline V and J ends were trimmed by 7 bases and 1 base, with 8 bases remaining between them. CDR3 DNA sequence: TGTGCCAGCAACGCGGGGTCCTACAATGAGCAGTTCTTC. It yields the protein CASNAGSYNEQFF.

This chain uses TRBV5-1 with TRBJ2-7; TRBD1 might be the D (6 bases). CDR1 SGHRS and CDR2 YFSETQ come from the germline V gene. The CDR3 has 14 amino acids. V was shortened by 4 bases and J by 2 bases, with 13 bases between the two germline ends. The CDR3 DNA reads as TGCGCCAGCAGCCCCGGGACAATACCCTACGAGCAGTACTTC. Translation gives CASSPGTIPYEQYF. Together with reference TRBV5-1 and TRBJ2-7, the CDR3 gives the full variable domain: KAGVTQTPRYLIKTRGQQVTLSCSPISGHRSVSWYQQTPGQGLQFLFEYFSETQRNKGNFPGRFSGRQFSNSRSEMNVSTLELGDSALYLCASSPGTIPYEQYFGPGTRLTVT.

This clone appeared a few times. The chain carries TRBV4-1 and TRBJ2-7; 8 bases match TRBD1. This CDR3 contains 16 residues. Per the germline V gene, CDR1 is MGHRA and CDR2 is YSYEKL. The trim removed 1 base at V and 1 base at J, leaving 6 bases unmatched. Here the CDR3 DNA reads TGCGCCAGCAGCCAAGCCGGGACAGGATTATCCTACGAGCAGTACTTC. Encoded protein: CASSQAGTGLSYEQYF.

The gene calls are TRBV28 and TRBJ1-2; 7 bases match TRBD1. The V gene end was trimmed by 3 bases and the J gene end by 2 bases; junction bases not matched to a gene: 3. The germline gives CDR1 MDHEN, CDR2 SYDVKM. The CDR3 runs 14 residues. The CDR3 DNA follows: TGTGCCAGCAGTTTTGAGGGGGCGAACTATGGCTACACCTTC. Residues: CASSFEGANYGYTF.

This clone was found once. J is TRBJ1-3 and V is TRBV3-1 (or the pseudogene TRBV3-2), with 7 bases fitting TRBD1. Losses at the gene ends were 4 bases for V and 7 bases for J; bases not matched to a gene: 7. This CDR3 is 14 amino acids long. CDR1 and CDR2 (germline): LGHDT, YNNKEL (reference sequence). CDR3 protein: CASSLTGYENTIYF. Written as DNA, the CDR3 is TGTGCCAGCAGCCTGACAGGGTATGAGAACACCATATATTTT.

This rearrangement joins TRBV19 to TRBJ2-3, with 10 bases identical to TRBD2. This CDR3 comprises 18 residues. Germline V lookup: CDR1 LNHDA, CDR2 SQIVND (reference sequence). Trimming cost V 1 base and J 3 bases; bases outside gene matches: 10. The CDR3 protein is CASSIVLAGAPRTDTQYF. The CDR3 nucleotides are TGTGCCAGTAGTATAGTCCTAGCGGGGGCCCCACGTACAGATACGCAGTATTTT.

The chain couples TRBV5-5 to TRBJ1-2; D is undetermined. CDR3 size: 13 residues. V gave up 3 bases and J gave up 2 bases, with 8 bases separating them. The V gene's germline CDR1 is SGHKS and CDR2 YYEKEE (reference sequence). CDR3 nucleotide sequence: TGTGCCAGCAGCTCCCGTGCGAACTATGGCTACACCTTC. Protein: CASSSRANYGYTF.

The CDR3: CASSGGTFYNEQFF. CDR3 sequence (DNA): TGTGCCAGCAGTGGAGGGACTTTCTACAATGAGCAGTTCTTC. The rearrangement links TRBV25-1 to TRBJ2-1, with D perhaps matching TRBD2 (6 bases). Trimming cost V 4 bases and J 3 bases, with 10 bases left between them. The CDR3 covers 14 residues. CDR1 and CDR2 from the germline V gene are MGHDK and SYGVNS.

The chain couples TRBV18 to TRBJ1-3; D is undetermined. Looked up from germline, CDR1 is KGHSH and CDR2 is LQKENI. CDR3 length: 11 amino acids. Trimming stripped 5 bases from V and 8 bases from J, with 7 bases between. The CDR3 DNA follows: TGTGCCAGCTCATCGCAGGACACCATATATTTT. It encodes CASSSQDTIYF.

The chain carries TRBV5-5 and TRBJ1-4; 10 positions match TRBD1. V lost 0 bases and J lost 7; bases outside the gene matches: 3. CDR1 and CDR2 from the germline V gene are SGHKS and YYEKEE (reference sequence). The CDR3 covers 15 residues. The CDR3 reads CASSLEGQGGEKLFF. Written as DNA, the CDR3 is TGTGCCAGCAGCTTGGAAGGACAGGGGGGTGAAAAACTGTTTTTT. Variable domain in full (rest from reference TRBV5-5 and TRBJ1-4): DAGVTQSPTHLIKTRGQQVTLRCSPISGHKSVSWYQQVLGQGPQFIFQYYEKEERGRGNFPDRFSARQFPNYSSELNVNALLLGDSALYLCASSLEGQGGEKLFFGSGTQLSVL.

The rearrangement uses TRBV7-9 and TRBJ2-7; D may be TRBD1 (6 bases). Germline lookup yields CDR1 SEHNR and CDR2 FQNEAQ (reference sequence). The V and J ends lost 5 bases and 3 bases respectively, with 20 bases between them. The CDR3 totals 16 residues. CDR3 region: CASSLPLGTPIYEQYF. Written as DNA, the CDR3 is TGTGCCAGCAGCCTACCTTTAGGGACACCGATCTACGAGCAGTACTTC.

This clone turned up a few times. The V gene is TRBV6-5, the J gene TRBJ1-6; TRBD1 aligns across 7 bases. Germline V gives CDR1 MNHEY, CDR2 SVGAGI. Trimming cost V 8 bases and J 8 bases; bases outside gene matches: 6. The CDR3 contains 13 residues. In DNA, the CDR3 is TGTGCCAGCGCGGGACAGTCTGATTCACCCCTCCACTTT. This translates into CASAGQSDSPLHF.

The sample holds a few counts of this clone. V gene TRBV6-5 combines with J gene TRBJ1-2, with TRBD1 matching 12 bases. V shed 2 bases and J 8 bases; nucleotides not matched to a gene: 6. Per germline, CDR1 MNHEY and CDR2 SVGAGI. The CDR3 length is 15 residues. CDR3 coding DNA: TGTGCCAGCAGTTACCGGGACAGGGGGCGGCGGGGCTACACCTTC. The encoded protein is CASSYRDRGRRGYTF.

The chain uses TRBV27 and TRBJ2-2; no reliable D call. The CDR3 covers 10 residues. Trimming took 8 bases from V and 8 from J, leaving 6 bases between them. Germline CDR1 is MNHEY and CDR2 is SMNVEV (reference sequence). The CDR3 DNA sequence: TGTGCCAGCGGTCGGGGGGAGCTGTTTTTT. Translated: CASGRGELFF.

This clone was seen only once. The chain carries TRBV16 and TRBJ2-6; 9 bases are shared with TRBD1. The CDR3 covers 18 residues. CDR1 and CDR2 (germline): KGHSY, FQNENV. V shed 4 bases, J shed 0 bases, and the junction held 7 bases outside the gene matches. CDR3 sequence (DNA): TGTGCCAGCAGCCGCTATGGGACAGGGTACTCTGGGGCCAACGTCCTGACTTTC. Amino acids: CASSRYGTGYSGANVLTF.

This clone was detected a few times. The V call is TRBV6-5, the J call TRBJ1-2, with TRBD1 identical over 7 bases. The trim removed 6 bases at V and 8 bases at J, leaving 9 bases unmatched. CDR1 is MNHEY and CDR2 is SVGAGI in the germline V gene. The CDR3 loop spans 13 amino acids. CDR3 nucleotide sequence: TGTGCCAGCAGGAGGGACAGAAGTGGGGGCTACACCTTC. Translation: CASRRDRSGGYTF.

This chain connects TRBV18 to TRBJ2-1, with D perhaps TRBD2 (5 bases). The V gene's germline CDR1 is KGHSH and CDR2 LQKENI. The length of the CDR3 is 15 residues. The germline V and J ends were trimmed by 3 bases and 0 bases, with 9 bases remaining between them. In DNA, the CDR3 is TGTGCCAGCTCACCTGAGCGGAGCTCCTACAATGAGCAGTTCTTC. This sequence encodes CASSPERSSYNEQFF.